What follows describes a single TCR beta chain. Its antigen is undetermined. These data are taken from a study of cytomegalovirus exposure and HLA in healthy donors. It was with 60 Vbeta and 13 Jbeta primers that the PCR ran. Clones were read by immunoSEQ multiplex PCR, and TCRdb kept only the in-frame ones, dropping some. The table has approximately 150,000 clones, 80% seen once; the top ten hold roughly 2.9%. Study-wide results and limits: Cytomegalovirus association was assigned to about 150 TCR beta chains. Reported results showed that the classifier diagnosed cytomegalovirus status with high specificity and sensitivity. The authors assumed roughly uniform sequencing depth across donors for presence/absence analyses. TCR beta sequences reportedly predicted most subjects' HLA-A and HLA-B alleles accurately.

The sequenced material came from PBMCs. The receptor comes from a woman in her 30s in good health and CMV-seronegative.

As DNA, the CDR3 is TGTGCCAGCAGCTTATATGGGACTAGATCCAATGAGCAGTTCTTC. This codes for CASSLYGTRSNEQFF. The chain is built from TRBV7-8 and TRBJ2-1; TRBD2 agrees at 8 bases. Per the germline V gene, CDR1 is SGHVS and CDR2 is FQNEAQ. This CDR3 has 15 amino acids. V shed 2 bases and J 6 bases; nucleotides not matched to a gene: 6.